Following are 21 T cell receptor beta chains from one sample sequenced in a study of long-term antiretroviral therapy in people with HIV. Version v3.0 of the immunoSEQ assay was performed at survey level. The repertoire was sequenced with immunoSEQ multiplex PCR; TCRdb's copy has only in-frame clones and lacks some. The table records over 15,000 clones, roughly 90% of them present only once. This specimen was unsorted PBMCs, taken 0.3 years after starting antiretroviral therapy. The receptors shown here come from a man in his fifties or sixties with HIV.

Here the CDR3 reads CASSYQAGSYNEQFF. In nucleotides, the CDR3 is TGTGCCAGCAGTTACCAAGCGGGGTCATACAATGAGCAGTTCTTC. V is TRBV6-5 and J is TRBJ2-1; 7 nucleotides line up with TRBD2. Losses at the gene ends were 2 bases for V and 4 bases for J; bases not matched to a gene: 5. This CDR3 region has 15 residues. The germline V gene has CDR1 MNHEY and CDR2 SVGAGI.

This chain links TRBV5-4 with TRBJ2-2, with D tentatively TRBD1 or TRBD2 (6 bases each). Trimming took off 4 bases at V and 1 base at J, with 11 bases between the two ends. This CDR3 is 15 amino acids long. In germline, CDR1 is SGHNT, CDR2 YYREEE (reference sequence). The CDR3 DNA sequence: TGTGCCAGCAGCCTCGGGGGCGTGAACACCGGGGAGCTGTTTTTT. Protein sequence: CASSLGGVNTGELFF.

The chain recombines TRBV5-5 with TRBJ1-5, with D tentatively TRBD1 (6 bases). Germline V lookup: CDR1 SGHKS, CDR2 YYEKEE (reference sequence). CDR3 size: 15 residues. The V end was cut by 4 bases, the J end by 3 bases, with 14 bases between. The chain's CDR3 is CASSLLQGPNQPQHF. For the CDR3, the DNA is TGTGCCAGCAGCCTGCTACAGGGTCCCAATCAGCCCCAGCATTTT.

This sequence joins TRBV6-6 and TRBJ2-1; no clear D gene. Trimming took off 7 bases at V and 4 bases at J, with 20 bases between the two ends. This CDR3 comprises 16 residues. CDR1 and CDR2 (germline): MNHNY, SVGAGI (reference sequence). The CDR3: CASIEGWRPAYNEQFF. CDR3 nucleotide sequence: TGTGCCAGCATCGAAGGGTGGCGGCCGGCGTACAATGAGCAGTTCTTC.

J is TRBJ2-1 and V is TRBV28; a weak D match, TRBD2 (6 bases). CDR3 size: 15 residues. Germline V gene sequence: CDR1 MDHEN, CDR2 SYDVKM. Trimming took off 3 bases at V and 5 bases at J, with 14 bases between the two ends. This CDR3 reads CASSLVGSTHNEQFF. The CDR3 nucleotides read TGTGCCAGCAGTTTGGTCGGGAGTACCCACAATGAGCAGTTCTTC.

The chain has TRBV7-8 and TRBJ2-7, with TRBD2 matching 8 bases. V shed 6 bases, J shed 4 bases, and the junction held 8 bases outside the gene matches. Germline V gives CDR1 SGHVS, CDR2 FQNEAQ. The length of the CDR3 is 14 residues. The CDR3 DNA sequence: TGTGCCAGCAGGCGGATAGCGGGACCATACGAGCAGTACTTC. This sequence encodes CASRRIAGPYEQYF.

CDR3 region: CAWSGFGSSYTF. The CDR3, as DNA: TGTGCCTGGAGTGGTTTTGGCAGCAGCTACACCTTC. The chain employs TRBV30 and TRBJ1-2; D is uncertain. The CDR3 has 12 amino acids. Germline CDR1 GTSNPN, CDR2 SVGIG (reference sequence). V shed 1 base and J shed 9 bases, with 12 bases lying between them.

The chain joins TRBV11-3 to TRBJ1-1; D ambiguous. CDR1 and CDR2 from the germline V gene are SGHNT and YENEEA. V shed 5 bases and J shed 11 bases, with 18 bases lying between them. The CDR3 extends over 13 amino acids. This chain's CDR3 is CASSPEDGLKAFF. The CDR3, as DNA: TGTGCCAGCAGCCCAGAAGACGGGTTGAAGGCTTTCTTT.

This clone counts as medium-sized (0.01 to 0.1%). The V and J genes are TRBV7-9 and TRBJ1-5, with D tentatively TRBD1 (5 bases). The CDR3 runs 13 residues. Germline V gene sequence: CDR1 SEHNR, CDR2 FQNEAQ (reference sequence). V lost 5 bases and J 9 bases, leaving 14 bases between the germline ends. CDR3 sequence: CASSPGAGGPQHF. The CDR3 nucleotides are TGTGCCAGCAGCCCCGGGGCCGGGGGGCCCCAGCATTTT.

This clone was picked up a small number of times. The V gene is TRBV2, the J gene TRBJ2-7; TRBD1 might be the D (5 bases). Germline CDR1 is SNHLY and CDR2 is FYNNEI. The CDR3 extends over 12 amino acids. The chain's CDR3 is CVSGPSSYEQYF. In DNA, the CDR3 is TGTGTGTCAGGGCCGAGCTCCTACGAGCAGTACTTC.

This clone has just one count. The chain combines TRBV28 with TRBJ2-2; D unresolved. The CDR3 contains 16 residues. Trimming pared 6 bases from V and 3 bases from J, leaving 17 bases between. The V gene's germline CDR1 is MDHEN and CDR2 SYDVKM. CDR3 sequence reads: CASRPPGDLDTGELFF. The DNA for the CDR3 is TGTGCCAGCAGGCCACCGGGCGACCTAGACACCGGGGAGCTGTTTTTT.

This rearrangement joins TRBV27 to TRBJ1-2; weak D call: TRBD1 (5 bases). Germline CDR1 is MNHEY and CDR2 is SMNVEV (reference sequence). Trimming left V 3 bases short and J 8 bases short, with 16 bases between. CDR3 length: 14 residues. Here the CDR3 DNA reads TGTGCCAGCAGTTTTAATCGGGGCGTCGGGGGCTACACCTTC. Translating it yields CASSFNRGVGGYTF.

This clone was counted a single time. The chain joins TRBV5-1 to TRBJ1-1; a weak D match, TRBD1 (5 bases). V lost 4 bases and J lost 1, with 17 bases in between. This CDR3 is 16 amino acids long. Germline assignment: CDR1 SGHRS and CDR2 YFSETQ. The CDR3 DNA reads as TGCGCCAGCAGCCGCCTAAGCGGGGGTTCGAACACTGAAGCTTTCTTT. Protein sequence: CASSRLSGGSNTEAFF.

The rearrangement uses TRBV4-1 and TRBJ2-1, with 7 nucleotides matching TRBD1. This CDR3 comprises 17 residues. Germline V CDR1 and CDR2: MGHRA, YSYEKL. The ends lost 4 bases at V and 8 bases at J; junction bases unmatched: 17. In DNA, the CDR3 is TGCGCCAGCAGCCCGAAGGGGACAGAGATTTTAAAGGATGAGCAGTTCTTC. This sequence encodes CASSPKGTEILKDEQFF.

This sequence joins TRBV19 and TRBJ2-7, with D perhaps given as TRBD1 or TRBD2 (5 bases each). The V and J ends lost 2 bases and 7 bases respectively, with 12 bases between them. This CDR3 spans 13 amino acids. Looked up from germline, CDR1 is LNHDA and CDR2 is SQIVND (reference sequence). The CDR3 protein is CASSIRDPWEQYF. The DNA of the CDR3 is TGTGCCAGTAGTATACGGGACCCGTGGGAGCAGTACTTC.

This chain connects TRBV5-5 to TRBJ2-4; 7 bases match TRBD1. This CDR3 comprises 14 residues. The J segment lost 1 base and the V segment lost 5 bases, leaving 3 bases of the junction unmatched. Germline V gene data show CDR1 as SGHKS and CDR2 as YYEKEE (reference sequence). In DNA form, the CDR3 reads TGTGCCAGCAGGTTACAGGGGGCCAAAAACATTCAGTACTTC. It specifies CASRLQGAKNIQYF. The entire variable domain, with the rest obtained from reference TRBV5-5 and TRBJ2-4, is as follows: DAGVTQSPTHLIKTRGQQVTLRCSPISGHKSVSWYQQVLGQGPQFIFQYYEKEERGRGNFPDRFSARQFPNYSSELNVNALLLGDSALYLCASRLQGAKNIQYFGAGTRLSVL.

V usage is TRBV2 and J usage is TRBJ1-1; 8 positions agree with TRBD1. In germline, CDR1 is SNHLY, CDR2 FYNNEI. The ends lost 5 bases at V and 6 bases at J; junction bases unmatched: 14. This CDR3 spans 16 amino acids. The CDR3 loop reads CASSTDGQGPVAEAFF. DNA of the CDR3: TGTGCCAGCAGTACCGACGGACAGGGCCCCGTCGCTGAAGCTTTCTTT.

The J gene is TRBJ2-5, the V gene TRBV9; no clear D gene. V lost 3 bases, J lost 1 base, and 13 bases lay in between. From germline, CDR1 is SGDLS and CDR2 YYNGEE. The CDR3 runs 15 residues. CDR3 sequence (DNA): TGTGCCAGCAGCGGAATCGGACGAGCCCAAGAGACCCAGTACTTC. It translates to CASSGIGRAQETQYF.

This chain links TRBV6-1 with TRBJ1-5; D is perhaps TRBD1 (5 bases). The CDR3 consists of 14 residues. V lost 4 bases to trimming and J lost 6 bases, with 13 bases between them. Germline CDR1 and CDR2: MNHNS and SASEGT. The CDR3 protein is CASSVSGRTQPQHF. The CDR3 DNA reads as TGTGCCAGCAGTGTGTCGGGGCGAACTCAGCCCCAGCATTTT.

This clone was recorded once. CDR3 region: CASSSPTIAGTAYNEQFF. The CDR3 nucleotides read TGTGCCAGCAGCTCCCCTACTATAGCGGGAACTGCCTACAATGAGCAGTTCTTC. The chain uses TRBV13 and TRBJ2-1; 8 bases align to TRBD2. In germline, CDR1 is PRHDT, CDR2 FYEKMQ (reference sequence). With V trimmed by 4 bases and J by 2 bases, 13 bases remained unmatched. CDR3 length equals 18 residues.

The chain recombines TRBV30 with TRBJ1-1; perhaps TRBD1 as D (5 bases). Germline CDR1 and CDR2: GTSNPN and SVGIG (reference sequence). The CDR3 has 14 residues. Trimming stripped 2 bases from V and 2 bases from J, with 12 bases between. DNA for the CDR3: TGTGCCTGGAGTTTGGGACCCTCAAACACTGAAGCTTTCTTT. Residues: CAWSLGPSNTEAFF.